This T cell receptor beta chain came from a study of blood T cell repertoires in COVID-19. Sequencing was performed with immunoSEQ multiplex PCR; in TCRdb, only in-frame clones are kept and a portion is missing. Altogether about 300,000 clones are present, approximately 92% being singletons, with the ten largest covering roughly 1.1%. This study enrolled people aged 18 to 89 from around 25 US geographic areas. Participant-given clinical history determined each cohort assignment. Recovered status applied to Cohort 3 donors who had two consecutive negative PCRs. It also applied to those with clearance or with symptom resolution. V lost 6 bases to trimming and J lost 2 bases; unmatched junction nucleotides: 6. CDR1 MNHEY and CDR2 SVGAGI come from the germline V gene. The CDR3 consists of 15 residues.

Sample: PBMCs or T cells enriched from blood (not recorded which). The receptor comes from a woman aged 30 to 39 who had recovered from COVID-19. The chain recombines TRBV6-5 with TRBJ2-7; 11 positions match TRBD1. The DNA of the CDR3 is TGTGCCAGCAGAGGACAGGGGGCAATCACCTACGAGCAGTACTTC. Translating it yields CASRGQGAITYEQYF.